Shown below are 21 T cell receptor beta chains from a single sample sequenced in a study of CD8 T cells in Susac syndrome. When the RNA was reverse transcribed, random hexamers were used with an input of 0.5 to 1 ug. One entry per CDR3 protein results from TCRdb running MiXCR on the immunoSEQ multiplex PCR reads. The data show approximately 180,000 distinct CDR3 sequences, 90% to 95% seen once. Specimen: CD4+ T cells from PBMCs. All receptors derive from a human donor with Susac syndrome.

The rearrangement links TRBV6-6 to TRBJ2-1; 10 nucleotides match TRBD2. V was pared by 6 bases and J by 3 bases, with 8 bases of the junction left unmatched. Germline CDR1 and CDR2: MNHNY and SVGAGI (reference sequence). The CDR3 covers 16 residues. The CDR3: CASRSPLAGVYNEQFF. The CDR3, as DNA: TGTGCCAGCAGGTCACCCCTAGCGGGAGTCTACAATGAGCAGTTCTTC.

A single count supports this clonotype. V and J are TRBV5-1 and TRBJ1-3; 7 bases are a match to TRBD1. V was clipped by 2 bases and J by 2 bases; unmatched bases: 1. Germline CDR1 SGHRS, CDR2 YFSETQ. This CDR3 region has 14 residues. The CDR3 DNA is TGCGCCAGCAGCTTTGGGACAGCTGGAAACACCATATATTTT. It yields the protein CASSFGTAGNTIYF.

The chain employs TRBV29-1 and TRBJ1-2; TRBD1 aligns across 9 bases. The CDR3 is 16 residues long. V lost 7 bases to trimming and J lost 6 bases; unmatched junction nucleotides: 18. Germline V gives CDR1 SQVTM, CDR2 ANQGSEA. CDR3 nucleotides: TGCAGCGGTGCCAAAGCGGAAGGGACAGGGCGGGATGGCTACACCTTC. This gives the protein CSGAKAEGTGRDGYTF. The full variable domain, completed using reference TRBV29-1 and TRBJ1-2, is SAVISQKPSRDICQRGTSLTIQCQVDSQVTMMFWYRQQPGQSLTLIATANQGSEATYESGFVIDKFPISRPNLTFSTLTVSNMSPEDSSIYLCSGAKAEGTGRDGYTFGSGTRLTVV.

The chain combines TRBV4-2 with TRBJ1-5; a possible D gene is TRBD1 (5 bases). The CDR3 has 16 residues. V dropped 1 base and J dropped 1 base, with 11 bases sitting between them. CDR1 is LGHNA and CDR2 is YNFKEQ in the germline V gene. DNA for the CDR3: TGTGCCAGCAGCCAAGGTGGCAGGGTAAGCAATCAGCCCCAGCATTTT. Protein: CASSQGGRVSNQPQHF.

As DNA, the CDR3 is TGCAGTGCTAGAGATCCCCATGCCCACAGGGACGGCACCGGGGAGCTGTTTTTT. Its translation: CSARDPHAHRDGTGELFF. The chain carries TRBV20-1 and TRBJ2-2; maybe TRBD1 (6 bases). V lost 0 bases to trimming and J lost 4 bases, with 21 bases between them. Germline assignment: CDR1 DFQATT and CDR2 SNEGSKA (reference sequence). The CDR3 loop spans 18 amino acids.

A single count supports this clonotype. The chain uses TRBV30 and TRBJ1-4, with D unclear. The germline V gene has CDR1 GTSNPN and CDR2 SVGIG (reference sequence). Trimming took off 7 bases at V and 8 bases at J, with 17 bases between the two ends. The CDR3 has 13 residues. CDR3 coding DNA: TGTGCCTCTACGTTAGGAGGAGGGGAAAAACTGTTTTTT. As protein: CASTLGGGEKLFF.

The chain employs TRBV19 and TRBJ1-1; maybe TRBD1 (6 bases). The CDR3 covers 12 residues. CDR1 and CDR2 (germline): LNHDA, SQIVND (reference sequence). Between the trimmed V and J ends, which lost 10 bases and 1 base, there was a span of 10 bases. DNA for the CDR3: TGTGCCACCACAGGGCGGAACACTGAAGCTTTCTTT. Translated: CATTGRNTEAFF. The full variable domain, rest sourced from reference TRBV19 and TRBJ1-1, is DGGITQSPKYLFRKEGQNVTLSCEQNLNHDAMYWYRQDPGQGLRLIYYSQIVNDFQKGDIAEGYSVSREKKESFPLTVTSAQKNPTAFYLCATTGRNTEAFFGQGTRLTVV.

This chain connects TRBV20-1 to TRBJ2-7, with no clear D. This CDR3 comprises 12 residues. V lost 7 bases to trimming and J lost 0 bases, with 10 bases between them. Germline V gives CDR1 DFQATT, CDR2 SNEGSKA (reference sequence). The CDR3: CSVQRSSYEQYF. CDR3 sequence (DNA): TGCAGTGTTCAGAGGAGCTCCTACGAGCAGTACTTC.

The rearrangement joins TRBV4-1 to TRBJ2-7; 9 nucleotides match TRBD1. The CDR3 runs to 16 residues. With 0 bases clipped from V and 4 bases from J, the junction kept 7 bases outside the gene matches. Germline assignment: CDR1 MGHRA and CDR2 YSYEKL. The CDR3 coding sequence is TGCGCCAGCAGCCAAGAGGGACAGGGAGTGAGGTACGAGCAGTACTTC. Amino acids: CASSQEGQGVRYEQYF.

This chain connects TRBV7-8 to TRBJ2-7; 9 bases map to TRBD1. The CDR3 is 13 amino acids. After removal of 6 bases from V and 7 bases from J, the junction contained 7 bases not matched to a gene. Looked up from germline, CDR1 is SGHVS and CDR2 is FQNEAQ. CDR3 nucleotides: TGTGCCAGCAGTTGGGACAGGGTAGGGGAGCAGTACTTC. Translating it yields CASSWDRVGEQYF.

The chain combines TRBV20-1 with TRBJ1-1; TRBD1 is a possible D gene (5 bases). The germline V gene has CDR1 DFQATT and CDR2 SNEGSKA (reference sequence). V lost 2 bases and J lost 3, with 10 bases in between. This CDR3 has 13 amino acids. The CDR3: CSARRQPDTEAFF. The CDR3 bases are TGCAGTGCTAGACGACAGCCTGACACTGAAGCTTTCTTT.

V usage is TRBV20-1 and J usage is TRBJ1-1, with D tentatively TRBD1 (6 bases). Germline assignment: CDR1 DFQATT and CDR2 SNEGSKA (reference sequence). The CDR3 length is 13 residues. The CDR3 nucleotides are TGCAGGGAAGGACAGCATTTGAACACTGAAGCTTTCTTT. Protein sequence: CREGQHLNTEAFF.

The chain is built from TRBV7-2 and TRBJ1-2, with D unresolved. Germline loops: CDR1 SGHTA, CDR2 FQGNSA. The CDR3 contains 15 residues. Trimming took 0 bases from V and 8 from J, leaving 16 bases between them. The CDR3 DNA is TGTGCCAGCAGCTTAGCTGGCCGACCCGTCGGGGGCTACACCTTC. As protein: CASSLAGRPVGGYTF.

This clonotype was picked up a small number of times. The CDR3 region is CASSVTGQETQYF. The CDR3 nucleotides read TGTGCCAGCAGCGTGACAGGACAAGAGACCCAGTACTTC. This sequence joins TRBV9 and TRBJ2-5; TRBD1 is a possible D gene (6 bases). V was shortened by 2 bases and J by 2 bases, with 7 bases between the two germline ends. Germline CDR1 is SGDLS and CDR2 is YYNGEE. There are 13 residues in the CDR3.

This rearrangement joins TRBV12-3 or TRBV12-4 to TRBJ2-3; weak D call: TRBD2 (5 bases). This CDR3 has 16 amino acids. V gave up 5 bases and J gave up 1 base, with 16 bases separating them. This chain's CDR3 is CASSPRGLSGTDTQYF. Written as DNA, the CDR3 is TGTGCCAGCAGTCCACGAGGACTCTCCGGCACAGATACGCAGTATTTT.

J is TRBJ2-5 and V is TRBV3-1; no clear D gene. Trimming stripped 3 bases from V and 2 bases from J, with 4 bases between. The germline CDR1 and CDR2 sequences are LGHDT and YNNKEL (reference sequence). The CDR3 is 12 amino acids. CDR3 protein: CASSQVQETQYF. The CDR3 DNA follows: TGTGCCAGCAGCCAGGTTCAAGAGACCCAGTACTTC.

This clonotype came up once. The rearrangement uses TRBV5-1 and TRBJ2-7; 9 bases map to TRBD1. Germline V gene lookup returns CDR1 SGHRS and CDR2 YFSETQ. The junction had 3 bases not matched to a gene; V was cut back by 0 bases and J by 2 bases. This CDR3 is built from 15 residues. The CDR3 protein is CASSLDGTGTYEQYF. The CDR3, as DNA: TGCGCCAGCAGCTTGGACGGGACAGGGACCTACGAGCAGTACTTC.

CDR3 in amino acids: CASSDRTEDQPQHF. For the CDR3, the DNA is TGCGCCAGCAGTGACAGAACAGAGGATCAGCCCCAGCATTTT. The rearrangement links TRBV10-2 to TRBJ1-5, with unresolved D. Germline CDR1 reads WSHSY; CDR2 reads SAAADI. V lost 3 bases and J 5 bases, leaving 11 bases between the germline ends. CDR3 length: 14 amino acids.

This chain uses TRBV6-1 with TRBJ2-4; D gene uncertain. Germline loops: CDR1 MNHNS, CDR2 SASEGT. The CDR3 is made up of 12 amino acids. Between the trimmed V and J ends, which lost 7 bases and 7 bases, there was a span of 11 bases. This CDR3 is CASTGRRNIQYF. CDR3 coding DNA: TGTGCCAGCACGGGTCGTCGGAACATTCAGTACTTC.

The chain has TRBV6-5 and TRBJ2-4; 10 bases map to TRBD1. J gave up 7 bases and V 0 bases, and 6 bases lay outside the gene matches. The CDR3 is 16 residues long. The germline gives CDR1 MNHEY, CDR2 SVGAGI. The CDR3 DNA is TGTGCCAGCAGTTACTCGCTTGGACAGGGGGTGAACATTCAGTACTTC. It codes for CASSYSLGQGVNIQYF.

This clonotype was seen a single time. CDR3 nucleotides: TGTGCCAGTAGTATATCAGACTATGGCTACACCTTC. This gives the protein CASSISDYGYTF. V usage is TRBV19 and J usage is TRBJ1-2; D call uncertain. CDR3 length: 12 residues. CDR1 LNHDA and CDR2 SQIVND come from the germline V gene (reference sequence). With 2 bases removed from V and 3 bases from J, the gap between germline ends came to 4 bases.